The clone carrying this TCR beta chain was recorded once. These data belong to a study of blood T cell repertoires in COVID-19. Study details: The study drew acute and convalescent COVID-19 samples from the United States, Italy and Spain.

In the authors' methods: Researchers report that nucleated cell counts were estimated from reference gene primer amplification. Only in-frame clones appear in the TCRdb table, and some are missing; sequencing was by immunoSEQ multiplex PCR. Clone size and V and J calls were adopted from that table, with D and trimming inferred from the DNA. The sample shows about 200,000 clones, 88% of them seen only once. The sequence was obtained from a man aged 18 to 29 with active or convalescent COVID-19. Sequenced input: peripheral blood.

The CDR3 bases are TGTGCCAGCAGCCTTAGGACAGGGCGGCCTGGGGCCAACGTCCTGACTTTC. It specifies CASSLRTGRPGANVLTF. This rearrangement joins TRBV7-9 to TRBJ2-6; 8 nucleotides line up with TRBD1. J was trimmed by 2 bases and V by 5 bases; bases with no gene match: 8. CDR1 and CDR2 (germline): SEHNR, FQNEAQ (reference sequence). The CDR3 consists of 17 residues.